The text below deals with one T cell receptor (beta chain). The data derive from a study of T cell repertoires in cytomegalovirus infection. Trimming took off 2 bases at V and 4 bases at J, with 8 bases between the two ends. The CDR3 has 14 residues. The germline CDR1 and CDR2 sequences are MGHRA and YSYEKL. TCRdb re-called the reads with MiXCR, one entry per CDR3 protein. The table lists 290,000 or so distinct CDR3 sequences, around 25% of them singletons. The sequence was collected from a human donor in good health (CMV status not recorded). Some clones in this sample may be carry-over from other donors' samples. The sequencing input was PBMCs. V and J are TRBV4-1 and TRBJ2-2, with D unresolved. CDR3 region: CASSQLLGTGELFF. The CDR3 coding sequence is TGCGCCAGCAGCCAATTGTTGGGCACCGGGGAGCTGTTTTTT.